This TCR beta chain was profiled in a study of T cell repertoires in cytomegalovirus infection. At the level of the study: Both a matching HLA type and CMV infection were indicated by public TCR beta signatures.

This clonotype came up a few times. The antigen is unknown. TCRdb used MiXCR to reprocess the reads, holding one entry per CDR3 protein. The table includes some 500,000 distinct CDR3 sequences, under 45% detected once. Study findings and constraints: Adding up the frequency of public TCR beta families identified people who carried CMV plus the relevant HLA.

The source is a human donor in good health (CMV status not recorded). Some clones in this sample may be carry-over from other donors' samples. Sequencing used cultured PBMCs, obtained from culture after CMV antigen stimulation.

CDR3 sequence (DNA): TGTGCCAGCAAAAAAGGTGGGCTAGGGGACTACAATGAGCAGTTCTTC. Its protein product is CASKKGGLGDYNEQFF. V is TRBV6-2 or TRBV6-3 and J is TRBJ2-1, with a tentative D call TRBD1 (5 bases). The CDR3 contains 16 residues. Germline CDR1 is MNHEY and CDR2 is SVGEGT. Trimming cost V 7 bases and J 3 bases, with 19 bases left between them.